The 20 T cell receptor beta chains in this list originate from one sample, sequenced in a study of cytomegalovirus exposure and HLA in healthy donors. The PCR ran on 60 Vbeta and 13 Jbeta primers. Clones were sequenced by immunoSEQ multiplex PCR, and TCRdb holds only the in-frame ones, with some missing. The sample has some 92,000 clones, around 75% seen once. Sequencing was carried out using PBMCs. These receptors came from a man aged 18 to 29 in good health and CMV-seropositive.

The chain has TRBV30 and TRBJ2-3, with 8 bases aligning to TRBD1. The CDR3 is 16 residues long. Unmatched junction bases numbered 9, after V lost 4 bases and J lost 0 bases. Germline CDR1 reads GTSNPN; CDR2 reads SVGIG (reference sequence). CDR3 loop: CAWTRQGIGSTDTQYF. The CDR3 bases are TGTGCCTGGACCAGACAGGGGATCGGTAGCACAGATACGCAGTATTTT.

Only one count was recorded for this clone. The chain couples TRBV5-1 to TRBJ2-3; D uncertain. Germline V gene lookup returns CDR1 SGHRS and CDR2 YFSETQ. Trimming took 7 bases from V and 0 from J, leaving 12 bases between them. The CDR3 runs to 14 residues. The CDR3 DNA reads as TGCGCCAGCCGAGGCCCTGGGAGCACAGATACGCAGTATTTT. Translating it yields CASRGPGSTDTQYF. Complete variable domain (other parts from reference TRBV5-1 and TRBJ2-3): KAGVTQTPRYLIKTRGQQVTLSCSPISGHRSVSWYQQTPGQGLQFLFEYFSETQRNKGNFPGRFSGRQFSNSRSEMNVSTLELGDSALYLCASRGPGSTDTQYFGPGTRLTVL.

The chain employs TRBV7-2 and TRBJ2-2; D may be TRBD1 (5 bases). Trimming took off 2 bases at V and 8 bases at J, with 9 bases between the two ends. The germline V gene encodes CDR1 SGHTA and CDR2 FQGNSA. The CDR3 is 13 amino acids. CDR3 amino acids: CASSLNSGGELFF. CDR3 nucleotides: TGTGCCAGCAGCTTAAACTCAGGGGGGGAGCTGTTTTTT.

The rearrangement links TRBV28 to TRBJ2-2; D is perhaps TRBD1 (5 bases). The germline V and J ends were trimmed by 3 bases and 4 bases, with 21 bases remaining between them. The germline CDR1 and CDR2 sequences are MDHEN and SYDVKM. The CDR3 contains 18 residues. In DNA, the CDR3 is TGTGCCAGCAGTTTCCCCCGATTGGCAGGGTTGCGCACCGGGGAGCTGTTTTTT. Translated, it gives CASSFPRLAGLRTGELFF.

This clone has only a few counts. The V and J genes are TRBV19 and TRBJ1-6; no clear D gene. The CDR3 loop spans 13 amino acids. The V gene lost 5 bases and the J gene lost 6 bases, with 8 bases spanning the gap. Per the germline V gene, CDR1 is LNHDA and CDR2 is SQIVND (reference sequence). The CDR3 region has the DNA TGTGCCAGTAGTTTGCGGTTTAATTCACCCCTCCACTTT. This sequence encodes CASSLRFNSPLHF.

J is TRBJ2-2 and V is TRBV30, with TRBD1 matching over 7 bases. The CDR3 runs to 14 residues. Germline loops: CDR1 GTSNPN, CDR2 SVGIG (reference sequence). V trimming: 2 bases; J trimming: 9 bases; junction bases outside the gene matches: 9. CDR3 loop: CAWSTTGPSRELFF. The CDR3 DNA follows: TGTGCCTGGAGTACGACAGGGCCTTCGAGGGAGCTGTTTTTT.

For the CDR3, the DNA is TGTGCCAGCAGCTCGGGACAGGGGGCGAGTGGAAACACCATATATTTT. The encoded protein is CASSSGQGASGNTIYF. V gene TRBV5-6 combines with J gene TRBJ1-3, with TRBD1 matching over 12 bases. Germline CDR1 and CDR2: SGHDT and YYEEEE. The CDR3 extends over 16 amino acids. V shed 3 bases, J shed 3 bases, and the junction held 4 bases outside the gene matches. The variable domain in full, completed from reference TRBV5-6 and TRBJ1-3, reads DAGVTQSPTHLIKTRGQQVTLRCSPKSGHDTVSWYQQALGQGPQFIFQYYEEEERQRGNFPDRFSGHQFPNYSSELNVNALLLGDSALYLCASSSGQGASGNTIYFGEGSWLTVV.

This clone occurred once. DNA of the CDR3: TGTGCCTGGAGTGATTTCGGGGGAAATGAGCAGTTCTTC. Amino acid sequence: CAWSDFGGNEQFF. The V gene is TRBV30, the J gene TRBJ2-1, with D perhaps TRBD2 (6 bases). The V gene lost 1 base and the J gene lost 7 bases, with 11 bases spanning the gap. Germline lookup yields CDR1 GTSNPN and CDR2 SVGIG (reference sequence). The CDR3 loop spans 13 amino acids.

The J gene is TRBJ2-7, the V gene TRBV18, with TRBD1 identical over 8 bases. Germline CDR1 is KGHSH and CDR2 is LQKENI. This CDR3 contains 14 residues. Germline trimming cut 2 bases from V and 0 bases from J; bases unmatched to any gene: 0. The CDR3 here is CASSPGTGSYEQYF. In DNA, the CDR3 is TGTGCCAGCTCACCAGGGACAGGCTCCTACGAGCAGTACTTC.

The chain joins TRBV7-7 to TRBJ1-3, with 10 bases matching TRBD1. The CDR3 has 18 amino acids. Unmatched junction bases numbered 10, after V lost 5 bases and J lost 0 bases. CDR1 SSHAT and CDR2 FNYEAQ come from the germline V gene (reference sequence). CDR3 sequence: CASSLTGTGANSGNTIYF. Written as DNA, the CDR3 is TGTGCCAGCAGCCTGACCGGGACAGGGGCCAACTCTGGAAACACCATATATTTT.

This chain links TRBV29-1 with TRBJ2-2, with D possibly matching TRBD1 (5 bases). Germline lookup yields CDR1 SQVTM and CDR2 ANQGSEA. V was cut by 3 bases and J by 6 bases, with 23 bases left in between. The CDR3 sequence is 17 residues long. The CDR3 bases are TGCAGCGTTGAGTCCCTCGGAACAGGTAGAAACGCCGGGGAGCTGTTTTTT. It yields the protein CSVESLGTGRNAGELFF.

The chain links TRBV2 to TRBJ2-1, with 8 nucleotides matching TRBD2. The CDR3 sequence is 13 residues long. Germline V gene sequence: CDR1 SNHLY, CDR2 FYNNEI. V dropped 10 bases and J dropped 5; count of bases not matched to a gene: 7. The chain's CDR3 is CAILSGVHNEQFF. In DNA form, the CDR3 reads TGTGCCATACTTAGCGGGGTACACAATGAGCAGTTCTTC.

This chain links TRBV7-3 with TRBJ2-1; D is unclear. V lost 3 bases, J lost 5 bases, and 5 bases lay in between. CDR3 length equals 12 residues. Germline V gene sequence: CDR1 SGHTA, CDR2 FQGTGA. CDR3 loop: CASSFQNNEQFF. CDR3 nucleotide sequence: TGTGCCAGCAGCTTTCAAAACAATGAGCAGTTCTTC.

In its sample, this clone was seen once. The V and J genes are TRBV5-1 and TRBJ2-2, with TRBD1 identical over 8 bases. The CDR3 runs to 15 residues. V lost 4 bases to trimming and J lost 4 bases; unmatched junction nucleotides: 6. Germline assignment: CDR1 SGHRS and CDR2 YFSETQ. CDR3 sequence: CASSQLTGGTGELFF. The CDR3, as DNA: TGCGCCAGCAGCCAACTCACAGGGGGCACCGGGGAGCTGTTTTTT.

The rearrangement links TRBV6-5 to TRBJ2-5; D is unclear. Near its end, the DNA agrees better with TRBJ2-7, so the J call may be wrong. CDR1 is MNHEY and CDR2 is SVGAGI in the germline V gene. The CDR3 is 13 residues long. The CDR3 DNA reads TGTGCCAGCAGCAAGACACGCTCCTACGAGCAGTACTTC. It encodes CASSKTRSYEQYF.

The chain combines TRBV7-2 with TRBJ2-3, with 7 bases matching TRBD1. The germline CDR1 and CDR2 sequences are SGHTA and FQGNSA. V shed 5 bases and J 5 bases; nucleotides not matched to a gene: 4. This CDR3 is built from 13 residues. CDR3 protein: CASSTQGRDTQYF. DNA of the CDR3: TGTGCCAGCAGCACACAGGGGAGAGATACGCAGTATTTT.

The J gene is TRBJ2-7, the V gene TRBV5-1; perhaps TRBD2 as D (5 bases). Germline assignment: CDR1 SGHRS and CDR2 YFSETQ. The CDR3 is 14 residues long. Trimming cost V 4 bases and J 6 bases, with 17 bases left between them. The chain's CDR3 is CASSMARLGSEQYF. CDR3 nucleotides: TGCGCCAGCAGCATGGCCCGTCTAGGGAGCGAGCAGTACTTC.

The V call is TRBV6-6, the J call TRBJ2-1; 9 bases fit TRBD1. CDR3 size: 16 residues. Germline-derived CDR1 and CDR2 are MNHNY and SVGAGI (reference sequence). V was pared by 0 bases and J by 6 bases, with 6 bases of the junction left unmatched. CDR3 sequence reads: CASSYSDRGSANEQFF. The CDR3 coding sequence is TGTGCCAGCAGTTACTCAGACAGGGGGTCGGCCAATGAGCAGTTCTTC.

This clone was seen a few times. The rearrangement links TRBV6-5 to TRBJ1-1, with D maybe TRBD1 (5 bases). The V and J ends lost 0 bases and 4 bases respectively, with 9 bases between them. The V gene's germline CDR1 is MNHEY and CDR2 SVGAGI. This CDR3 is 14 amino acids long. CDR3 protein: CASSYSGDRTEAFF. The CDR3 region has the DNA TGTGCCAGCAGTTACTCAGGGGATCGCACTGAAGCTTTCTTT.

For the CDR3, the DNA is TGTGCCAGCAGCTCAATGCGGGAGACCCAGTACTTC. Protein sequence: CASSSMRETQYF. J is TRBJ2-5 and V is TRBV5-8, with D uncertain. V lost 3 bases to trimming and J lost 5 bases, with 8 bases between them. The CDR3 consists of 12 residues. Germline V gives CDR1 SGHTS, CDR2 YDEGEE.